A single sample is the source of the 24 T cell receptor beta chains below, sequenced in a study of cytomegalovirus exposure and HLA in healthy donors. Primers included in the PCR were 60 Vbeta and 13 Jbeta primers. Assay used: immunoSEQ multiplex PCR; TCRdb lists only in-frame clones, some missing. This table holds 150,000 to 200,000 clones, around 84% found once. The sequenced material came from PBMCs. These receptors came from a woman in her 40s in good health and CMV-seronegative.

The CDR3 nucleotides are TGCGCCAGCAACGTACAGGGGTACGGAACCGGGGAGCTGTTTTTT. It yields the protein CASNVQGYGTGELFF. The J gene is TRBJ2-2, the V gene TRBV5-1; 7 positions match TRBD1. V lost 6 bases and J lost 5; bases outside the gene matches: 10. The CDR3 is 15 amino acids. Germline values: CDR1 SGHRS, CDR2 YFSETQ. The variable domain in full, completed from reference TRBV5-1 and TRBJ2-2, reads KAGVTQTPRYLIKTRGQQVTLSCSPISGHRSVSWYQQTPGQGLQFLFEYFSETQRNKGNFPGRFSGRQFSNSRSEMNVSTLELGDSALYLCASNVQGYGTGELFFGEGSRLTVL.

Judged by abundance, this clone is medium-sized. This sequence joins TRBV4-2 and TRBJ2-5; D gene uncertain. The CDR3 contains 12 residues. From germline, CDR1 is LGHNA and CDR2 YNFKEQ. V lost 3 bases, J lost 6 bases, and 8 bases lay in between. The CDR3 DNA reads as TGTGCCAGCAGCCAGGAGATGCAGACCCAGTACTTC. Its translation is CASSQEMQTQYF.

The chain links TRBV15 to TRBJ1-2; D call uncertain. The CDR3 sequence is 12 residues long. V was trimmed by 1 base and J by 4 bases, leaving 4 bases between them. Germline CDR1 is LNHNV and CDR2 is YYDKDF (reference sequence). The CDR3 DNA is TGTGCCACCAGCAGAGCGGGCTATGGCTACACCTTC. This codes for CATSRAGYGYTF. Complete variable domain (other parts from reference TRBV15 and TRBJ1-2): DAMVIQNPRYQVTQFGKPVTLSCSQTLNHNVMYWYQQKSSQAPKLLFHYYDKDFNNEADTPDNFQSRRPNTSFCFLDIRSPGLGDTAMYLCATSRAGYGYTFGSGTRLTVV.

In DNA, the CDR3 is TGTGCCAGCAGCGATAGACAGGGCTATAGCAATCAGCCCCAGCATTTT. This encodes CASSDRQGYSNQPQHF. J is TRBJ1-5 and V is TRBV28; TRBD1 agrees at 7 bases. V shed 6 bases and J 0 bases; nucleotides not matched to a gene: 8. The CDR3 is 16 amino acids. The germline gives CDR1 MDHEN, CDR2 SYDVKM.

With respect to this clone: Other nucleotide sequences from this sample produce the same CDR3. This sequence joins TRBV19 and TRBJ1-6; D unresolved. V was shortened by 3 bases and J by 2 bases, with 8 bases between the two germline ends. CDR1 LNHDA and CDR2 SQIVND come from the germline V gene (reference sequence). The CDR3 length is 15 residues. CDR3 in amino acids: CASSIGVTYNSPLHF. The CDR3 nucleotides read TGTGCCAGTAGTATCGGGGTTACCTATAATTCACCCCTCCACTTT.

CDR3 protein: CASSLGLAGGPRTGELFF. CDR3 bases: TGTGCCAGCAGCCTGGGACTAGCGGGGGGGCCGCGCACCGGGGAGCTGTTTTTT. The V and J genes are TRBV7-9 and TRBJ2-2; 16 bases map to TRBD2. Germline trimming cut 5 bases from V and 4 bases from J; bases unmatched to any gene: 7. This CDR3 is built from 18 residues. Germline values: CDR1 SEHNR, CDR2 FQNEAQ (reference sequence).

The rearrangement links TRBV18 to TRBJ2-3; 11 positions agree with TRBD2. V gave up 0 bases and J gave up 5 bases; unmatched junction bases: 4. Germline assignment: CDR1 KGHSH and CDR2 LQKENI. The CDR3 contains 16 residues. The DNA of the CDR3 is TGTGCCAGCTCACCACCTCGGGGACTAGCGGAAGATACGCAGTATTTT. Its translation: CASSPPRGLAEDTQYF. Full variable domain (rest looked up from reference TRBV18 and TRBJ2-3): NAGVMQNPRHLVRRRGQEARLRCSPMKGHSHVYWYRQLPEEGLKFMVYLQKENIIDESGMPKERFSAEFPKEGPSILRIQQVVRGDSAAYFCASSPPRGLAEDTQYFGPGTRLTVL.

The V call is TRBV11-1, the J call TRBJ1-2, with 10 bases fitting TRBD1. Germline V gene lookup returns CDR1 SGHAT and CDR2 FQDESV (reference sequence). Trimming cost V 5 bases and J 7 bases; bases outside gene matches: 4. The CDR3 length is 13 residues. CDR3 DNA sequence: TGTGCCAGCAGCCCCGGGACAGGGGTTGGCTACACCTTC. It encodes CASSPGTGVGYTF.

The J gene is TRBJ1-5, the V gene TRBV6-1; TRBD1 agrees at 8 bases. The junction had 6 bases not matched to a gene; V was cut back by 8 bases and J by 0 bases. Germline V lookup: CDR1 MNHNS, CDR2 SASEGT. The CDR3 totals 15 residues. The CDR3: CASSPQGASNQPQHF. CDR3 sequence (DNA): TGTGCCAGCTCCCCTCAGGGGGCTAGCAATCAGCCCCAGCATTTT.

The V gene is TRBV5-1, the J gene TRBJ2-7; D is possibly TRBD2 (6 bases). The germline V gene encodes CDR1 SGHRS and CDR2 YFSETQ. V lost 0 bases and J lost 4, with 11 bases in between. The CDR3 is 14 residues long. CDR3 DNA sequence: TGCGCCAGCAGCTTGGGGGAGGTACCTTACGAGCAGTACTTC. It is translated as CASSLGEVPYEQYF.

This rearrangement joins TRBV5-1 to TRBJ2-3, with TRBD2 matching 9 bases. This CDR3 contains 17 residues. V was clipped by 2 bases and J by 4 bases; unmatched bases: 11. From germline, CDR1 is SGHRS and CDR2 YFSETQ. This chain's CDR3 is CASSFGGGAFASDTQYF. In DNA form, the CDR3 reads TGCGCCAGCAGCTTCGGCGGGGGGGCCTTCGCCTCAGATACGCAGTATTTT.

J is TRBJ1-1 and V is TRBV4-1, with 8 nucleotides matching TRBD1. The junction had 8 bases not matched to a gene; V was cut back by 1 base and J by 7 bases. Germline assignment: CDR1 MGHRA and CDR2 YSYEKL. The CDR3 is 15 residues long. As DNA, the CDR3 is TGCGCCAGCAGCCAAGGGACAGGGTTCCCCCTTGAAGCTTTCTTT. Translated, it gives CASSQGTGFPLEAFF.

The CDR3 is CASSQNQVEQFF. CDR3 coding DNA: TGTGCCAGCAGTCAAAATCAGGTTGAGCAGTTCTTC. The genes are TRBV4-2 and TRBJ2-1; unclear D gene. This CDR3 spans 12 amino acids. V shed 6 bases and J shed 9 bases, with 12 bases lying between them. The germline CDR1 and CDR2 sequences are LGHNA and YNFKEQ.

This clone was seen once. This chain links TRBV5-1 with TRBJ2-2; D gene ambiguous. V was cut by 4 bases and J by 3 bases, with 19 bases left in between. CDR3 length equals 17 residues. The V gene's germline CDR1 is SGHRS and CDR2 YFSETQ. The CDR3 here is CASSLTVSFGYTGELFF. CDR3 coding DNA: TGCGCCAGCAGCCTGACCGTGAGCTTCGGGTACACCGGGGAGCTGTTTTTT.

V gene TRBV27 combines with J gene TRBJ2-1, with D possibly matching TRBD1 (5 bases). The CDR3 spans 14 residues. Trimming shortened V by 8 bases and J by 7 bases, and 18 bases separated the two germline ends. The germline gives CDR1 MNHEY, CDR2 SMNVEV (reference sequence). In DNA, the CDR3 is TGTGCCAGCGGACACGAACGACCTTTAAATGAGCAGTTCTTC. It specifies CASGHERPLNEQFF.

The CDR3 protein is CASSVGGGAKDEQFF. For the CDR3, the DNA is TGTGCCAGCAGCGTAGGGGGCGGGGCCAAGGATGAGCAGTTCTTC. The chain has TRBV9 and TRBJ2-1; TRBD2 is a possible D gene (6 bases). V gave up 0 bases and J gave up 8 bases, with 15 bases separating them. The length of the CDR3 is 15 residues. The germline CDR1 and CDR2 sequences are SGDLS and YYNGEE.

The rearrangement uses TRBV7-9 and TRBJ2-5; D call uncertain. Gene TRBJ2-7 matches the end of the DNA better, so the J call may be wrong. Germline V gene lookup returns CDR1 SEHNR and CDR2 FQNEAQ (reference sequence). The CDR3 runs 11 residues. The CDR3 DNA sequence: TGTGCCAGCAGCCGAAGCGCCGAGCAGTACTTC. Translating gives CASSRSAEQYF.

By proportion, this clone is medium-sized. The chain carries TRBV7-9 and TRBJ1-2, with TRBD1 identical over 7 bases. Germline CDR1 reads SEHNR; CDR2 reads FQNEAQ (reference sequence). The CDR3 spans 14 residues. V trimming: 4 bases; J trimming: 3 bases; junction bases outside the gene matches: 5. The CDR3 here is CASSSDRVDYGYTF. The DNA for the CDR3 is TGTGCCAGCAGCTCCGACAGGGTAGACTATGGCTACACCTTC.

A few counts support this clone. V usage is TRBV15 and J usage is TRBJ1-4; TRBD1 agrees at 9 bases. Germline V gives CDR1 LNHNV, CDR2 YYDKDF (reference sequence). J gave up 7 bases and V 2 bases, and 5 bases lay outside the gene matches. The CDR3 covers 15 residues. CDR3 nucleotide sequence: TGTGCCACCAGCAGAACAACAGGGGGCGGTGAAAAACTGTTTTTT. It translates to CATSRTTGGGEKLFF.

In its sample, this clone was seen once. The chain uses TRBV5-6 and TRBJ2-1; D is perhaps TRBD1 (7 bases). The CDR3 totals 16 residues. V lost 2 bases and J lost 9, with 21 bases in between. Germline V gives CDR1 SGHDT, CDR2 YYEEEE. CDR3 residues: CASSFPEWMEGAEQFF. As DNA, the CDR3 is TGTGCCAGCAGCTTCCCCGAATGGATGGAGGGGGCTGAGCAGTTCTTC.

The chain recombines TRBV19 with TRBJ1-5, with D possibly matching TRBD1 (6 bases). The CDR3 spans 16 residues. Between the trimmed V and J ends, which lost 2 bases and 3 bases, there was a span of 14 bases. CDR1 is LNHDA and CDR2 is SQIVND in the germline V gene (reference sequence). This CDR3 reads CASSISDRRSNQPQHF. The CDR3 DNA reads as TGTGCCAGTAGTATATCTGACAGGCGGTCCAATCAGCCCCAGCATTTT.

The rearrangement joins TRBV7-9 to TRBJ1-5; D possibly corresponds to TRBD1 (6 bases). CDR1 SEHNR and CDR2 FQNEAQ come from the germline V gene (reference sequence). Deletions cut 1 base from V and 3 bases from J, with 13 bases between. This CDR3 comprises 16 residues. This chain's CDR3 is CASSLGFDRNNQPQHF. CDR3 in DNA: TGTGCCAGCAGCTTAGGTTTCGACAGGAACAATCAGCCCCAGCATTTT.

This clone was detected only a few times. The gene calls are TRBV4-1 and TRBJ1-5; D may be TRBD1 (5 bases). V lost 4 bases, J lost 6 bases, and 16 bases lay in between. This CDR3 comprises 15 residues. Germline V gives CDR1 MGHRA, CDR2 YSYEKL. The chain's CDR3 is CASSPRVGVGQPQHF. The DNA for the CDR3 is TGCGCCAGCAGCCCCAGGGTAGGTGTGGGTCAGCCCCAGCATTTT.

This clone showed up just once. CDR3 in DNA: TGCAGCGTCTGGACAGGGGGCTCTGTAACAGATACGCAGTATTTT. Protein: CSVWTGGSVTDTQYF. This chain connects TRBV29-1 to TRBJ2-3, with TRBD1 identical over 11 bases. The J segment lost 3 bases and the V segment lost 6 bases, leaving 8 bases of the junction unmatched. In germline, CDR1 is SQVTM, CDR2 ANQGSEA. The CDR3 consists of 15 residues.